The present T cell receptor (beta chain) was sequenced within a study of T cells expressing NK-cell markers. Study outcomes and limitations: Clarity on HCMV specificity was lacking for the expanded NKG2C+ T cell clones. In a few donors, dominant clonotypes made up about 25-65% of CD3+CD56-NKG2C+ cells. The dominant NKG2C+ clonotypes represented roughly 1.0-7.5% of CD8+ T cells in six donors.

As concerns this clonotype: The target antigen is unknown.

The V gene's germline CDR1 is LGHNA and CDR2 YSLEER. The CDR3 totals 20 residues. TCRdb re-analyzed the 5' RACE reads; it lists each CDR3 protein once, without DNA. The data include almost 450,000 distinct CDR3 sequences; the top ten clones carry 6% to 9.5%. The receptor was isolated from a woman aged 18-70 years in good health. Sequenced: blood T cells: a sorted CD56 or NKG2C T cell subset, CD4+ or CD8+ T cells, or bulk PBMC T cells (not recorded which). The chain uses TRBV4-3 and TRBJ2-1; TCRdb's D gene call, TRBD2, goes unchecked for lack of DNA. The CDR3 loop reads CASSPSVPGLAGGPLNEQFF.